This T cell receptor (beta chain) was sequenced in a study of CD8+CD57+ T cells in acquired aplastic anemia. On the study more broadly: Sorted CD4+ plus CD8+ cells gave DNA averaging about 3.2 ug.

Study-wide results and limits: In CD8+ cells, Simpson's diversity showed no significant difference between patients and controls.

In its sample, this clonotype was seen a few times. Its antigen is as yet unknown. Genomic DNA was employed as the template in profiling TCR beta VDJ and CDR3. TCRdb re-called the reads through MiXCR, storing one row per CDR3 protein. The data show about 190,000 distinct CDR3 sequences, 64% seen once. The sequencing input was sorted CD4+, CD8+, or CD8+CD57+ T cells (not recorded which) from PBMCs. The TCR sequence derives from a human donor with severe aplastic anemia or a healthy control (not recorded which).

The CDR3 sequence is CSAPGIQPQHF. The CDR3 DNA follows: TGCAGTGCCCCAGGAATCCAGCCCCAGCATTTT. The chain employs TRBV20-1 and TRBJ1-5; D gene ambiguous. The V end was cut by 6 bases, the J end by 7 bases, with 10 bases between. The germline V gene has CDR1 DFQATT and CDR2 SNEGSKA (reference sequence). The CDR3 has 11 amino acids.